The T cell receptor beta chain described here comes from a study of blood T cell repertoires in COVID-19. Study at large: Sites across the United States, Italy and Spain contributed samples from acute and convalescent COVID-19. T cells, B-cell-depleted T cells, or PBMCs provided the cDNA or gDNA that served as material.

Those enrolled in Seattle joined during active infection and were followed longitudinally afterward. Source study methods: Nucleated cell counts were estimated from reference gene primer amplification. Assay used: immunoSEQ multiplex PCR; TCRdb lists only in-frame clones, some missing. V and J calls and clone size are as listed in that table; D and trimming were resolved from the DNA. The table includes about 480,000 clones, approximately 89% detected once. Trimming took 3 bases from V and 6 from J, leaving 9 bases between them. The CDR3 extends over 13 amino acids. The sequenced sample consisted of peripheral blood. The receptor was derived from a woman between 45 and 65 years old with COVID-19, enrolled during active disease. The genes are TRBV12-3 or TRBV12-4 and TRBJ1-5, with D uncertain. The CDR3 here is CASSLVRSQPQHF. CDR3 nucleotides: TGTGCCAGCAGTTTGGTCCGCAGTCAGCCCCAGCATTTT.